One sample yielded the 9 T cell receptor beta chains listed below, sequenced in a study of cytomegalovirus exposure and HLA in healthy donors. Primers for the PCR totalled 60 Vbeta and 13 Jbeta. Sequencing used immunoSEQ multiplex PCR; TCRdb keeps in-frame clones, though not all of them. The data show about 190,000 clones, with roughly 75% seen just once and about 4.6% held by the top ten. The sequenced sample consisted of PBMCs. All receptors come from a man aged 25 to 40 in good health and CMV-seropositive.

V and J are TRBV7-2 and TRBJ2-3; 7 bases line up with TRBD2. CDR1 and CDR2 (germline): SGHTA, FQGNSA. Germline trimming cut 5 bases from V and 6 bases from J; bases unmatched to any gene: 8. The CDR3 extends over 14 amino acids. The CDR3 coding sequence is TGTGCCAGCAGCAACCGGACTAGAGCGGATACGCAGTATTTT. The encoded protein is CASSNRTRADTQYF.

The V and J genes are TRBV7-6 and TRBJ2-7; D may be TRBD2 (5 bases). The ends were cut back, 1 base at V and 2 bases at J, with 18 bases in the middle. Germline CDR1 SGHVS, CDR2 FNYEAQ. This CDR3 spans 17 amino acids. For the CDR3, the DNA is TGTGCCAGCAGCTTAGAAGAGGCCGGGAAAACCGCCTACGAGCAGTACTTC. This encodes CASSLEEAGKTAYEQYF.

J is TRBJ2-1 and V is TRBV7-2, with 10 nucleotides matching TRBD1. Germline CDR1 SGHTA, CDR2 FQGNSA. The CDR3 loop spans 17 amino acids. Trimming at V came to 6 bases and at J to 6 bases, leaving 14 bases not matched to a gene. CDR3 coding DNA: TGTGCCAGCAGACCCGGGACAGGGGCGCCTGGGGGCAATGAGCAGTTCTTC. Translated: CASRPGTGAPGGNEQFF.

The chain couples TRBV6-5 to TRBJ2-7, with 11 nucleotides matching TRBD2. Germline CDR1 MNHEY, CDR2 SVGAGI. V trimming: 0 bases; J trimming: 4 bases; junction bases outside the gene matches: 2. The CDR3 has 15 residues. The CDR3 nucleotides are TGTGCCAGCAGTTACTCGGCTAGCGGGGGGTACGAGCAGTACTTC. It translates to CASSYSASGGYEQYF.

V gene TRBV7-8 combines with J gene TRBJ2-7; 7 bases are shared with TRBD1. The CDR3 sequence is 16 residues long. V dropped 1 base and J dropped 2; count of bases not matched to a gene: 8. In germline, CDR1 is SGHVS, CDR2 FQNEAQ. The CDR3 nucleotides are TGTGCCAGCAGCTTAGGACCGGACAGGTGGACCTACGAGCAGTACTTC. Its translation is CASSLGPDRWTYEQYF.

The V and J genes are TRBV5-6 and TRBJ1-2, with a tentative D call TRBD1 (6 bases). V was shortened by 4 bases and J by 5 bases, with 12 bases between the two germline ends. This CDR3 comprises 13 residues. Looked up from germline, CDR1 is SGHDT and CDR2 is YYEEEE. In nucleotides, the CDR3 is TGTGCCAGCAGCAGGGGGACGGGGTATGGCTACACCTTC. This codes for CASSRGTGYGYTF.

A note on this clone: At one boundary the junction diverges from the germline segment, which might be a read error. This sample includes further DNA sequences coding for the same CDR3. This sequence joins TRBV7-8 and TRBJ1-4; a possible D gene is TRBD1 (5 bases). The germline gives CDR1 SGHVS, CDR2 FQNEAQ. The CDR3 spans 15 residues. CDR3 DNA: TGTGCCAGCAGCGCCCGGGACTCAACTAATGAAAAGCTGTTTTTT. Encoded protein: CASSARDSTNEKLFF.

The chain employs TRBV2 and TRBJ2-5; 9 nucleotides agree with TRBD1. CDR1 SNHLY and CDR2 FYNNEI come from the germline V gene. V shed 6 bases, J shed 5 bases, and the junction held 10 bases outside the gene matches. The CDR3 contains 15 residues. CDR3 sequence: CASRSRTGDLETQYF. The CDR3 coding sequence is TGTGCCAGCAGATCGAGGACAGGGGATCTGGAGACCCAGTACTTC.

This clone has a single count. At one boundary the junction diverges from the germline segment, which might be a read error. V is TRBV7-9 and J is TRBJ2-6, with D possibly TRBD1 on 6 matching bases. The CDR3 loop spans 17 amino acids. CDR1 is SEHNR, CDR2 FQNEAQ, per germline (reference sequence). For the CDR3, the DNA is TGTTCCAGCAGCCCCGAGGGACAAATCTCTGGGGCCAACGTCCTGACTTTC. Translation gives CSSSPEGQISGANVLTF.